Listed below are T cell receptor beta chains from one sample, sequenced in a study of radiotherapy plus CTLA-4 blockade in lung cancer. The repertoire was sequenced with immunoSEQ multiplex PCR; TCRdb's copy has only in-frame clones and lacks some. The data contain 50,000 to 65,000 clones, about 76% of them singletons. This specimen was peripheral blood, taken from a patient treated with radiotherapy plus ipilimumab. The receptors here all came from a human donor with non-small cell lung cancer whose response to radiotherapy plus ipilimumab could not be evaluated. CDR3s include the opening cysteine and the closing phenylalanine or tryptophan. Each record gives: clone size, J gene, V gene, D gene, CDR3 length, CDR3 DNA, CDR3 protein. A D gene is named only where the DNA matches it firmly. Size values are once, few and many counts, or a class for expanded clones, and some rows have none.

>.|TRBJ2-1|TRBV9|TRBD2|14
TGTGCCAGCACGGGGCGGGGGGAATGGGATGAGCAGTTCTTC
CASTGRGEWDEQFF
>.|TRBJ2-7|TRBV7-9|.|12
TGTGCCAGCAGCTTAGCAGGGGGCGAGCAGTACTTC
CASSLAGGEQYF
>.|TRBJ2-1|TRBV7-2|TRBD2|19
TGTGCCAGCAGCTTCAGGACTAGCGCAACAGGGCCCACCTACAATGAGCAGTTCTTC
CASSFRTSATGPTYNEQFF
>.|TRBJ2-7|TRBV2|TRBD1|12
TGTGCCAGCAGGGACAGGGCCTACGAGCAGTACTTC
CASRDRAYEQYF
>.|TRBJ2-5|TRBV5-1|TRBD1|14
TGCGCCAGCAGCTTAGGGACAGGGTGGGAGACCCAGTACTTC
CASSLGTGWETQYF
>.|TRBJ2-3|TRBV28|TRBD1|15
TGTGCCAGCAGTTACCTGAGAGGGGGCGCAGATACGCAGTATTTT
CASSYLRGGADTQYF
>.|TRBJ2-2|TRBV7-2|.|18
TGTGCCAGCAGCTTAATCCCCCCCGGCAGGGCTGGGACCGGGGAGCTGTTTTTT
CASSLIPPGRAGTGELFF
>once|TRBJ1-6|TRBV6-6|.|13
TGTGCCAGCATTGAGCGGGGGGGTTCACCCCTCCACTTT
CASIERGGSPLHF
>.|TRBJ1-3|TRBV5-6|.|15
TGTGCCAGCAGCTTGTGGGCTGTGGCCGGAAACACCATATATTTT
CASSLWAVAGNTIYF
>.|TRBJ1-3|TRBV5-1|.|14
TGCGCCAGCAGCTTGACGGGTTACGGAAACACCATATATTTT
CASSLTGYGNTIYF
>.|TRBJ1-1|TRBV4-3|.|13
TGCGCCAGCAGCCAAGATCGGCGGGCTGAAGCTTTCTTT
CASSQDRRAEAFF
>.|TRBJ2-3|TRBV6-4|TRBD1|16
TGTGCCAGCAGTGACTCGGGGACAGGGGGCGCCGATACGCAGTATTTT
CASSDSGTGGADTQYF
>.|TRBJ2-7|TRBV30|TRBD2|16
TGTGCCTGGAGTTCTAGGCGGGAGGGCCTTTCCCGCGAGCAGTACTTC
CAWSSRREGLSREQYF
>.|TRBJ2-7|TRBV18|TRBD1|14
TGTGCCAGCTCACCGACGACAGGGGTGGACGAGCAGTACTTC
CASSPTTGVDEQYF
>.|TRBJ1-2|TRBV7-9|TRBD1|16
TGTGCCAGCAGTTCTCGGACAGGGATGATAGGCTATGGCTACACCTTC
CASSSRTGMIGYGYTF
>.|TRBJ2-2|TRBV11-3|.|15
TGTGCCAGCAGCTTAGTTATATCTGAGCCCGGGGAGCTGTTTTTT
CASSLVISEPGELFF
>.|TRBJ2-7|TRBV7-2|.|14
TGTGCCAGCAGCTTAGCGCGGTACGGATACGAGCAGTACTTC
CASSLARYGYEQYF
>.|TRBJ2-5|TRBV5-4|TRBD2|16
TGTGCCAGCAGCTTGGGGGGAGCGGGGCGCCCGGGGGCCCAGTACTTC
CASSLGGAGRPGAQYF
>.|TRBJ2-7|TRBV29-1|TRBD1|14
TGCAGCGCCCCCGCGGACAGGGTCCCCTACGAGCAGTACTTC
CSAPADRVPYEQYF
>.|TRBJ1-5|TRBV28|TRBD1|17
TGTGCCAGCAGTTTATGGCCCCCCGGCAGGGGGCATCAGCCCCAGCATTTT
CASSLWPPGRGHQPQHF
>.|TRBJ2-2|TRBV7-3|.|13
TGTGCCAGCAGCTACTCAGGGACCGGGGAGCTGTTTTTT
CASSYSGTGELFF
>.|TRBJ1-6|TRBV7-2|TRBD1|14
TGTGCCAGCAGCTTAAGACAGGGGAATTCACCCCTCCACTTT
CASSLRQGNSPLHF
>once|TRBJ2-2|TRBV13|.|13
TGTGCCAGCAGCTTGAGCGAGACCGGGGAGCTGTTTTTT
CASSLSETGELFF
>.|TRBJ2-5|TRBV9|TRBD2|15
TGTGCCAGTCCCTTTCCTAGCGGGATCACGGAGACCCAGTACTTC
CASPFPSGITETQYF
>.|TRBJ2-1|TRBV11-3|.|12
TGTGCCAGCAGCTCCAGGGGAAATGAGCAGTTCTTC
CASSSRGNEQFF
>.|TRBJ2-2|TRBV5-1|.|16
TGCGCCAGCAGCATCCGACAGCTATCGAACACCGGGGAGCTGTTTTTT
CASSIRQLSNTGELFF
>few|TRBJ1-6|TRBV2|TRBD1|15
TGTGCCAGCAGGGGACAGGGGGCGACCGGATCACCCCTCCACTTT
CASRGQGATGSPLHF